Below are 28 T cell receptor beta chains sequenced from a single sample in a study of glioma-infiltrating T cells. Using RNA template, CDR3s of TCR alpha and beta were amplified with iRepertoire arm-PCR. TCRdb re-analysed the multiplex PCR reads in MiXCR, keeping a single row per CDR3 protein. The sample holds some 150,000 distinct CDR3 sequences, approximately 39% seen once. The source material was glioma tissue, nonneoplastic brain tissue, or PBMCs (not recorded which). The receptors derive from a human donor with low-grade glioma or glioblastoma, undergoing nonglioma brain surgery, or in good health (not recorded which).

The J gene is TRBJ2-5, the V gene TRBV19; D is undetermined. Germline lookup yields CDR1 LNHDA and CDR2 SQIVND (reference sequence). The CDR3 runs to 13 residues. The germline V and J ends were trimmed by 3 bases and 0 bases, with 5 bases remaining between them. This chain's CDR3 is CASSMTDQETQYF. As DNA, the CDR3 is TGTGCCAGTAGTATGACTGACCAAGAGACCCAGTACTTC.

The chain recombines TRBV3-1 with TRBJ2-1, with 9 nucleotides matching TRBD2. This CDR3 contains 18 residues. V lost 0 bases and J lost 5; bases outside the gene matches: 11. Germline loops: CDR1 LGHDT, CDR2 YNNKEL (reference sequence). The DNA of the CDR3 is TGTGCCAGCAGCCAAGATTTACCCGAGGGACTAGCCCACAATGAGCAGTTCTTC. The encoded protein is CASSQDLPEGLAHNEQFF.

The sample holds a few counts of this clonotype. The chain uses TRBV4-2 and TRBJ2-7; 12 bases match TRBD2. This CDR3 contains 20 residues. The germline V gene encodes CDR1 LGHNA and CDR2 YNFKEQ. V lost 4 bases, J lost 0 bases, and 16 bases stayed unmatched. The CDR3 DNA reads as TGTGCCAGCAGCCGACTACTCGCTAGCGGGGGGGCTCCGCGCTCCTACGAGCAGTACTTC. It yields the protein CASSRLLASGGAPRSYEQYF.

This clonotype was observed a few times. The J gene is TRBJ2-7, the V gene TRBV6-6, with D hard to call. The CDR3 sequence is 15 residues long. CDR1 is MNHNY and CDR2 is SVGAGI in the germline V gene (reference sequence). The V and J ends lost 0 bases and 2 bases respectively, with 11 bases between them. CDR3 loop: CASSYSSTGPYEQYF. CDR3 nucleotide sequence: TGTGCCAGCAGTTACTCGAGTACCGGTCCCTACGAGCAGTACTTC.

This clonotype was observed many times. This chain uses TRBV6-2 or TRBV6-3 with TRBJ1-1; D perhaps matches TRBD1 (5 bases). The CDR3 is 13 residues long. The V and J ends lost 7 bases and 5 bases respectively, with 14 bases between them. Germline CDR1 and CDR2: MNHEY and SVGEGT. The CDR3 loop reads CASTIGGRTEAFF. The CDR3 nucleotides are TGTGCCAGCACCATCGGGGGTAGGACTGAAGCTTTCTTT.

Written as DNA, the CDR3 is TGTGCCAGCAGTGAGGGATTTGTTGACGATACGCAGTATTTT. Its translation: CASSEGFVDDTQYF. V gene TRBV2 combines with J gene TRBJ2-3, with no clear D. Germline loops: CDR1 SNHLY, CDR2 FYNNEI. V dropped 3 bases and J dropped 6 bases, with 13 bases sitting between them. The CDR3 spans 14 residues.

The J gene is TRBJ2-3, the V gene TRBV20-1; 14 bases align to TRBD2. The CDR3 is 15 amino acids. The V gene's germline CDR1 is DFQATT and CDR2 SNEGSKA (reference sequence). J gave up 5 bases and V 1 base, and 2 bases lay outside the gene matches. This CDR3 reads CSARGLAGGLDTQYF. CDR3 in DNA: TGCAGTGCTAGAGGACTAGCGGGAGGGTTAGATACGCAGTATTTT.

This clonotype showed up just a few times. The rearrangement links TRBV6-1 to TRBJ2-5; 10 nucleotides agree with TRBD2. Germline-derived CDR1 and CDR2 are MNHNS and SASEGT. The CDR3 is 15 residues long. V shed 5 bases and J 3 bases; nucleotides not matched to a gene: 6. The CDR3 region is CASSTSLAGEETQYF. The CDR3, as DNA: TGTGCCAGCAGTACCTCCCTAGCGGGAGAAGAGACCCAGTACTTC.

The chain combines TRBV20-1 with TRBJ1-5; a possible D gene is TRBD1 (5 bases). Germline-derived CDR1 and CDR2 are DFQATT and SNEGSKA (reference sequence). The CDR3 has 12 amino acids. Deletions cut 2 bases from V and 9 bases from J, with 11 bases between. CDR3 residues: CSARMGTRPQHF. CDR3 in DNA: TGCAGTGCTAGAATGGGGACGAGGCCCCAGCATTTT.

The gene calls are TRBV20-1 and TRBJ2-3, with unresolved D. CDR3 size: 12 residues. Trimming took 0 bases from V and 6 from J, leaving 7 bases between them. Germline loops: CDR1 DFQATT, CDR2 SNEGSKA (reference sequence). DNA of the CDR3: TGCAGTGCTAGAGATTTGGGGGATACGCAGTATTTT. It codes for CSARDLGDTQYF.

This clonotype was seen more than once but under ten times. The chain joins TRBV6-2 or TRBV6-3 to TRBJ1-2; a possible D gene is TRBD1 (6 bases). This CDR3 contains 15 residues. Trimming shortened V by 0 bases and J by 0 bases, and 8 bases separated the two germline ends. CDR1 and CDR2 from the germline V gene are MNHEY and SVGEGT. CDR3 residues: CASSYSAGANYGYTF. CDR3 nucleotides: TGTGCCAGCAGTTACTCGGCAGGGGCTAACTATGGCTACACCTTC.

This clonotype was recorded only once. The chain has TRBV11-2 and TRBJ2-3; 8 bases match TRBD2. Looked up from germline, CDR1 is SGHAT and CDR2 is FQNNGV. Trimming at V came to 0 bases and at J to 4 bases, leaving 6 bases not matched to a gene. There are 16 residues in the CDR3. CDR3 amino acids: CASSLESGLVADTQYF. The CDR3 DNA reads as TGTGCCAGCAGCTTAGAGTCGGGACTAGTGGCAGATACGCAGTATTTT.

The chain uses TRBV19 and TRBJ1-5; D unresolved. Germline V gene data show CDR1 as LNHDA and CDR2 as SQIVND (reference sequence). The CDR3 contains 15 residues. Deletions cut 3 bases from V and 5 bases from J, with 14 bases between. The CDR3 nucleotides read TGTGCCAGTAGTATTGGAGGTTCCCTTCATCAGCCCCAGCATTTT. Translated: CASSIGGSLHQPQHF.

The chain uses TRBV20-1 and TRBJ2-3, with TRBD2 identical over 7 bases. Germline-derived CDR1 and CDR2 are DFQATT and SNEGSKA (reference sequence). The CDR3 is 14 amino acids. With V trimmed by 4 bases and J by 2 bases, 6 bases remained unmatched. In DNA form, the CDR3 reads TGCAGTGCTATTATTCGGGAGGCCACAGATACGCAGTATTTT. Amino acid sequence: CSAIIREATDTQYF.

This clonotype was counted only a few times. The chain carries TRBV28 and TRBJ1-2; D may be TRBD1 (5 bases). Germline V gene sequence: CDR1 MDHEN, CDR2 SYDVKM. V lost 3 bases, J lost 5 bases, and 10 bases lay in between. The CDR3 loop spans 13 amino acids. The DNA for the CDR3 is TGTGCCAGCAGTTTGCTCCCAGGGTATGGCTACACCTTC. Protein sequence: CASSLLPGYGYTF.

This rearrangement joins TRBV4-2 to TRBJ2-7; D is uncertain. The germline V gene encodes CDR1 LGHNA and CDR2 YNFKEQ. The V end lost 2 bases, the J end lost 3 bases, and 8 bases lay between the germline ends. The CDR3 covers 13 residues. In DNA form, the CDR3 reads TGTGCCAGCAGCCAATCTGGTCTCTACGAGCAGTACTTC. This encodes CASSQSGLYEQYF.

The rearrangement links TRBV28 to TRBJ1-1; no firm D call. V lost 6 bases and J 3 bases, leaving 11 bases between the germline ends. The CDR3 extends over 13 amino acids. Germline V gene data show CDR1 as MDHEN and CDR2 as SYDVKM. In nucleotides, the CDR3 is TGTGCCAGCAGCCATGGGTTGGACACTGAAGCTTTCTTT. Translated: CASSHGLDTEAFF.

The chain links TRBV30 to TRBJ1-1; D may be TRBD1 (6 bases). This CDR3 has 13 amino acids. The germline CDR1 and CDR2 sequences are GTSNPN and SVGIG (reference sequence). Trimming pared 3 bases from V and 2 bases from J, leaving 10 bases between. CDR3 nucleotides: TGTGCCTGGAGCGCAGGGGTTAACACTGAAGCTTTCTTT. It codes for CAWSAGVNTEAFF. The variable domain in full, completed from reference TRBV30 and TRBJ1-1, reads SQTIHQWPATLVQPVGSPLSLECTVEGTSNPNLYWYRQAAGRGLQLLFYSVGIGQISSEVPQNLSASRPQDRQFILSSKKLLLSDSGFYLCAWSAGVNTEAFFGQGTRLTVV.

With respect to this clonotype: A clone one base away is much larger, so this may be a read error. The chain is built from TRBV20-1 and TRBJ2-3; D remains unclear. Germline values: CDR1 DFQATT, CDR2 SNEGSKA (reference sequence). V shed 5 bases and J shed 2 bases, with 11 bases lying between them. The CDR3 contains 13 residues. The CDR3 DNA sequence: TGCAGTGCTCACTACCAGATCACAGATACGCAGTATTTT. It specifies CSAHYQITDTQYF.

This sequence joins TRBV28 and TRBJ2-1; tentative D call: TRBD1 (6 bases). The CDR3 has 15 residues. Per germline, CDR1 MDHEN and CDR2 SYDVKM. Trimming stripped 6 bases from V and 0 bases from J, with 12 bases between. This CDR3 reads CASSPTGNSYNEQFF. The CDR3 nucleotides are TGTGCCAGCAGCCCAACAGGGAACTCCTACAATGAGCAGTTCTTC.

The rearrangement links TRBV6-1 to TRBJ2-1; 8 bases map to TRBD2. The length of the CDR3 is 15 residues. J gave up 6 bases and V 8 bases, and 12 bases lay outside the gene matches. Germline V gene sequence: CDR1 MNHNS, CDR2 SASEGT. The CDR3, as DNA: TGTGCCAGCGGCGACGGGCTAGCGGGCACCAATGAGCAGTTCTTC. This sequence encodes CASGDGLAGTNEQFF.

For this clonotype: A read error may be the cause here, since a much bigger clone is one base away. The CDR3 nucleotides read TGCAGTGCTAGGACTAGCGGGCAGACCAAGTACTTC. Amino acids: CSARTSGQTKYF. V usage is TRBV20-1 and J usage is TRBJ2-5; 10 nucleotides agree with TRBD2. CDR1 and CDR2 from the germline V gene are DFQATT and SNEGSKA (reference sequence). The CDR3 has 12 residues.

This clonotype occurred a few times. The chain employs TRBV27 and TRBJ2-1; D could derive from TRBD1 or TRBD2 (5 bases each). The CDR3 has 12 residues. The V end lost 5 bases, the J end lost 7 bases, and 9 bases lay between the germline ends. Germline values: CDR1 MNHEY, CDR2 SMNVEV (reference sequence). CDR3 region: CASSPEGNEQFF. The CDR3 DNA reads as TGTGCCAGCAGTCCCGAGGGGAATGAGCAGTTCTTC.

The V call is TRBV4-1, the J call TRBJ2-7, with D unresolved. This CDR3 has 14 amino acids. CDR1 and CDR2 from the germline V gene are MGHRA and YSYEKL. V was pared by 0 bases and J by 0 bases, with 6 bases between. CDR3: CASSQDESSYEQYF. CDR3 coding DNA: TGCGCCAGCAGCCAAGATGAGAGCTCCTACGAGCAGTACTTC.

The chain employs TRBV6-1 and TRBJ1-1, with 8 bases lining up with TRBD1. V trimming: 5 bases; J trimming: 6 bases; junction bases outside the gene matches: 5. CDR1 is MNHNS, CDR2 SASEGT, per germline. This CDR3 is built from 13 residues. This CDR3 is CASSPDREAEAFF. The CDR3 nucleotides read TGTGCCAGCAGTCCGGACAGGGAAGCTGAAGCTTTCTTT.

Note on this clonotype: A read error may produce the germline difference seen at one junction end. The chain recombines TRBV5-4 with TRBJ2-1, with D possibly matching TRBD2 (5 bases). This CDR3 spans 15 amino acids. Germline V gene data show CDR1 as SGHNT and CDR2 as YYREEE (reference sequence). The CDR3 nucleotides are TGTGCCCGCAGCTGGGGAGACACTACCCGCAATGAGCAGTTCTTC. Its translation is CARSWGDTTRNEQFF.

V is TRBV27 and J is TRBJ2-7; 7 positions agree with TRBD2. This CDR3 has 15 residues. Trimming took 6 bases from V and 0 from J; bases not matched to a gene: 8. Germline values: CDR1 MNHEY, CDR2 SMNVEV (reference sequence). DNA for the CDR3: TGTGCCAGCAGCTTTGTAGCGGGCAGCTCCTACGAGCAGTACTTC. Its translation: CASSFVAGSSYEQYF.

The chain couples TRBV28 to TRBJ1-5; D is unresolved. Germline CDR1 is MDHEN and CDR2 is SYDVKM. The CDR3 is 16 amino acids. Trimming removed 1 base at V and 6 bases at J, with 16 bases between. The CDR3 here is CASSLLTLGGSQPQHF. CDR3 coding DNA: TGTGCCAGCAGTTTATTGACGTTAGGTGGAAGTCAGCCCCAGCATTTT.